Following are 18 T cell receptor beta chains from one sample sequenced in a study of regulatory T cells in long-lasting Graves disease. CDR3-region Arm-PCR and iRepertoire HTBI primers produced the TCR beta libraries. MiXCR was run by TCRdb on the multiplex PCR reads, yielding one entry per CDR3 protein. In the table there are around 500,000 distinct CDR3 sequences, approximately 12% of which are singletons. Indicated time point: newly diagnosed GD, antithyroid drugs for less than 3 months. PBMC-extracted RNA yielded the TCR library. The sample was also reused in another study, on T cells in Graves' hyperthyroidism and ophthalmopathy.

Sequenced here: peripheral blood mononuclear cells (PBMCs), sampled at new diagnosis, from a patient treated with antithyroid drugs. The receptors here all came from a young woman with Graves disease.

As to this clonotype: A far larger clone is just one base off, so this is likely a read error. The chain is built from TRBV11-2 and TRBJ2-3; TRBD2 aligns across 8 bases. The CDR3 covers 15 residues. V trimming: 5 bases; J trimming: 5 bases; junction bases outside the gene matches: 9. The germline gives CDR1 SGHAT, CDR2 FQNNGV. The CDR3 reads CASSKGLVVKDTQYF. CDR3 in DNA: TGTGCCAGCAGCAAGGGACTAGTAGTTAAAGATACGCAGTATTTT.

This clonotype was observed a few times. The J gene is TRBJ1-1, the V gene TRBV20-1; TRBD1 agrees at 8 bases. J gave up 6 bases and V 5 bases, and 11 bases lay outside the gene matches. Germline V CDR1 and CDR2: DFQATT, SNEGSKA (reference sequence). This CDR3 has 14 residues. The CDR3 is CSARQFGQGAEAFF. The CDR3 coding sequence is TGCAGTGCTCGACAGTTCGGACAGGGCGCTGAAGCTTTCTTT.

The CDR3 DNA reads TGTGCCAGCAGTTTGACCGGAGCGGGAGGTTACAATGAGCAGTTCTTC. Translation gives CASSLTGAGGYNEQFF. This chain connects TRBV6-2 or TRBV6-3 to TRBJ2-1, with 9 positions matching TRBD2. J was trimmed by 4 bases and V by 4 bases; bases with no gene match: 8. This CDR3 is built from 16 residues. Per germline, CDR1 MNHEY and CDR2 SVGEGT.

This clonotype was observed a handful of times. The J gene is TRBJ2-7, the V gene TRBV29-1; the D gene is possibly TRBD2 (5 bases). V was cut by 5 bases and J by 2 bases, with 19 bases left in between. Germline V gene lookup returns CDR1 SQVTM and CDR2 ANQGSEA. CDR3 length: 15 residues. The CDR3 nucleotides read TGCAGCGTTTGGGAATCCGGGGTTATCGCCTACGAGCAGTACTTC. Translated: CSVWESGVIAYEQYF.

CDR3 DNA sequence: TGTGCCAGCAGTTTTGGGGGGGGAATCTACGAGCAGTACTTC. Protein: CASSFGGGIYEQYF. The gene calls are TRBV11-2 and TRBJ2-7, with 7 bases that match TRBD2. This CDR3 is 14 amino acids long. Trimming at V came to 6 bases and at J to 3 bases, leaving 8 bases not matched to a gene. CDR1 and CDR2 (germline): SGHAT, FQNNGV.

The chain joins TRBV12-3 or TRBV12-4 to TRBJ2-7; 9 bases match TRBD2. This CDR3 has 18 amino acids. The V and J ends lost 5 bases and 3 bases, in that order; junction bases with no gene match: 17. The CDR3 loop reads CASSPELAGPAGIYEQYF. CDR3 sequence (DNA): TGTGCCAGCAGTCCCGAGCTAGCGGGACCCGCTGGCATCTACGAGCAGTACTTC.

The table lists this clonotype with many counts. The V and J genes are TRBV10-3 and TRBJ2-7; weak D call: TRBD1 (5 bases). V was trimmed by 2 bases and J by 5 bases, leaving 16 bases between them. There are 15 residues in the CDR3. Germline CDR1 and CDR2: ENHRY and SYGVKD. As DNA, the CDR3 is TGTGCCATCAGTGAGGCCCAGATGCCAGGGCACGAGCAGTACTTC. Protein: CAISEAQMPGHEQYF.

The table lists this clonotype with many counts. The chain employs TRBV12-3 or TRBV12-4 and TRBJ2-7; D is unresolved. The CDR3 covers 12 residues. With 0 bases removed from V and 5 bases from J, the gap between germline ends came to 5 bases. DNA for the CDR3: TGTGCCAGCAGTTTAGCGCACGACGAGCAGTACTTC. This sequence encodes CASSLAHDEQYF.

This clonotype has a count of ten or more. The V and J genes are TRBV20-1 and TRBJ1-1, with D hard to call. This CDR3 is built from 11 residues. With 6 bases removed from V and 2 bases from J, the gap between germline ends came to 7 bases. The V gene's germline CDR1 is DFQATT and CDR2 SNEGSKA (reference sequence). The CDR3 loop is CSAPDNTEAFF. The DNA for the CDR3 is TGCAGTGCCCCCGATAACACTGAAGCTTTCTTT.

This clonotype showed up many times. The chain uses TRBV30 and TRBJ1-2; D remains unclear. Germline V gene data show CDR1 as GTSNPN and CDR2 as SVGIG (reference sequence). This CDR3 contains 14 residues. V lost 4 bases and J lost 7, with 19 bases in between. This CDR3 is CAWNGLGSLSGYTF. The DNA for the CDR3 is TGTGCCTGGAATGGACTCGGGTCCCTCAGTGGCTACACCTTC.

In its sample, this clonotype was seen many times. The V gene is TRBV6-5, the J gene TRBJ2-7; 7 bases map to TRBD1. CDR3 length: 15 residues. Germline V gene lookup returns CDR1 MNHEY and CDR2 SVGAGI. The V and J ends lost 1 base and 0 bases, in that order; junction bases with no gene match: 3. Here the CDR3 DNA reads TGTGCCAGCAGTTACTACGGGACAGTCTCCTACGAGCAGTACTTC. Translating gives CASSYYGTVSYEQYF.

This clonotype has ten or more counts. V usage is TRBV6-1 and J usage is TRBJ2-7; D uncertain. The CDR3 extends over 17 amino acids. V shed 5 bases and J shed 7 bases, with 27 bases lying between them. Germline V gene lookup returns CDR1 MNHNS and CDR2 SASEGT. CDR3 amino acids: CASSNLNGPLKAREQYF. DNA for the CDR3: TGTGCCAGCAGTAACCTGAATGGGCCTTTGAAAGCCCGGGAGCAGTACTTC.

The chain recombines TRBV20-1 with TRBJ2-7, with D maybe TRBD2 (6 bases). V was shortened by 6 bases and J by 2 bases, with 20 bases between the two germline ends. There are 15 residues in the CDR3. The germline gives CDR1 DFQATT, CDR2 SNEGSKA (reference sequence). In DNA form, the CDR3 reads TGCAGTGCGCCCCATCCGGGCCGCGGGACCTACGAGCAGTACTTC. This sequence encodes CSAPHPGRGTYEQYF.

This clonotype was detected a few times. CDR3 in DNA: TGTGCCACCTCGATCCTAGACAGGGCGGCAGAAAAACTGTTTTTT. Translation gives CATSILDRAAEKLFF. The J gene is TRBJ1-4, the V gene TRBV6-1, with 7 bases aligning to TRBD1. The CDR3 is made up of 15 amino acids. Germline V gene data show CDR1 as MNHNS and CDR2 as SASEGT. V lost 10 bases and J lost 8; bases outside the gene matches: 16.

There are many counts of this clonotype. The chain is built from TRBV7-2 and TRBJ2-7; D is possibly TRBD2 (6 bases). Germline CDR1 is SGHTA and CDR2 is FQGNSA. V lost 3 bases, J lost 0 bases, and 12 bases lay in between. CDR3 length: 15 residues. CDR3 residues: CASSLLAPSSYEQYF. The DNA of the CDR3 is TGTGCCAGCAGCTTGCTAGCGCCGAGCTCCTACGAGCAGTACTTC. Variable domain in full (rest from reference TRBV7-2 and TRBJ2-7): GAGVSQSPSNKVTEKGKDVELRCDPISGHTALYWYRQSLGQGLEFLIYFQGNSAPDKSGLPSDRFSAERTGGSVSTLTIQRTQQEDSAVYLCASSLLAPSSYEQYFGPGTRLTVT.

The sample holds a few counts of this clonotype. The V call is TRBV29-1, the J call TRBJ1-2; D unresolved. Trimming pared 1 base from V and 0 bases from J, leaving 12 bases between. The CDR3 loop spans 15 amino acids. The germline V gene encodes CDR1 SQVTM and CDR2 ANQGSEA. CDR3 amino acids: CSVEGIREANYGYTF. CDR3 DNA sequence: TGCAGCGTTGAAGGTATCCGAGAAGCTAACTATGGCTACACCTTC.

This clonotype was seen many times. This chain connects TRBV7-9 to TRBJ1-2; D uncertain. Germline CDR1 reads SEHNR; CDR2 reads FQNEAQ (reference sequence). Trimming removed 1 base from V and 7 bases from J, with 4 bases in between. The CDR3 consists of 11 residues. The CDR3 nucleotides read TGTGCCAGCAGCTTAGGTGGTGGCTACACCTTC. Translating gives CASSLGGGYTF. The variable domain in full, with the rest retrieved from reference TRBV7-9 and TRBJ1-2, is DTGVSQNPRHKITKRGQNVTFRCDPISEHNRLYWYRQTLGQGPEFLTYFQNEAQLEKSRLLSDRFSAERPKGSFSTLEIQRTEQGDSAMYLCASSLGGGYTFGSGTRLTVV.

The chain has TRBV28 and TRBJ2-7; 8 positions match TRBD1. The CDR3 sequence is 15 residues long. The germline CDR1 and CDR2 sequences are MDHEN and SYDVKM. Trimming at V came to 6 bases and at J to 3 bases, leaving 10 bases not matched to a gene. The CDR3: CASSRRTGFYYEQYF. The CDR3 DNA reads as TGTGCCAGCAGCAGGCGGACAGGGTTTTACTACGAGCAGTACTTC.